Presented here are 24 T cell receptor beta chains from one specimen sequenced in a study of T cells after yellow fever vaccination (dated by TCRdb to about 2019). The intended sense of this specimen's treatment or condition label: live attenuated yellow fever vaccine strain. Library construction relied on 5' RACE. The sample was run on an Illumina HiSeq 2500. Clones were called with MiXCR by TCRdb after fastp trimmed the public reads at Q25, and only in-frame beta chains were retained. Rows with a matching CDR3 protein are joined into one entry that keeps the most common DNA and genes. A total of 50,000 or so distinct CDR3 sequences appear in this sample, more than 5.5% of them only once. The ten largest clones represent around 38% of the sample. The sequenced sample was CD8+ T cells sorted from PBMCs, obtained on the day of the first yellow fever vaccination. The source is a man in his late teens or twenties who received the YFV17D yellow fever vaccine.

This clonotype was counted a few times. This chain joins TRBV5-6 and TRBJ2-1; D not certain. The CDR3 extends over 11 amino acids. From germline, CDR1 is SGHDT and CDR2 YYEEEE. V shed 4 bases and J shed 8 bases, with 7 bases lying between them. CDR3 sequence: CASSALYEQFF. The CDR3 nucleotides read TGTGCCAGCAGCGCCCTTTATGAGCAGTTCTTC.

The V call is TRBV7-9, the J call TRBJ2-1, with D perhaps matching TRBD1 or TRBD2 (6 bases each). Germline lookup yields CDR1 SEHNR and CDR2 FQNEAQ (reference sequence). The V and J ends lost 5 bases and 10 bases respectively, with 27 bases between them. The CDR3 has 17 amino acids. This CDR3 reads CASSLEGLGGYGGEQFF. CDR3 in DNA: TGTGCCAGCAGCCTAGAGGGGCTGGGGGGCTACGGAGGGGAGCAGTTCTTC.

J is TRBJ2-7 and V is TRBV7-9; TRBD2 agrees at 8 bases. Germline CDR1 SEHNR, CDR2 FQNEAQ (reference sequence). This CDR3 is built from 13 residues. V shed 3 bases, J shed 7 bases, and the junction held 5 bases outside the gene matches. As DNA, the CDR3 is TGTGCCAGCAGCTTCGGGGGGGGGCAGGAGCAGTACGTC. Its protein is CASSFGGGQEQYV.

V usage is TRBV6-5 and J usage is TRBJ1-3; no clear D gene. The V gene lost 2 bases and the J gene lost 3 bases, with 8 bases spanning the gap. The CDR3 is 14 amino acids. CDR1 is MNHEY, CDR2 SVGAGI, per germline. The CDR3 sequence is CASSYEGCGNTIYF. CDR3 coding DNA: TGTGCCAGCAGTTACGAAGGCTGTGGAAACACCATATATTTT.

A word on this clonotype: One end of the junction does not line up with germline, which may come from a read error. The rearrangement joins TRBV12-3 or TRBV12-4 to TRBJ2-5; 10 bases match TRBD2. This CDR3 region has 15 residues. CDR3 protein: CASSLAGARKETQYF. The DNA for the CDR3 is TGTGCCAGCAGTCTAGCGGGGGCCCGAAAAGAGACCCAGTACTTC.

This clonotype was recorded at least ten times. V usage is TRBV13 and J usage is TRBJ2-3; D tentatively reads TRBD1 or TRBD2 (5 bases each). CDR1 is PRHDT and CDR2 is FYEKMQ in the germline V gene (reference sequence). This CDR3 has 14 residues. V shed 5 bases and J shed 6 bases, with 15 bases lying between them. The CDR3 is CASSPGTVGDTQYF. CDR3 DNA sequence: TGTGCCAGCAGCCCCGGGACGGTCGGGGATACGCAGTATTTT.

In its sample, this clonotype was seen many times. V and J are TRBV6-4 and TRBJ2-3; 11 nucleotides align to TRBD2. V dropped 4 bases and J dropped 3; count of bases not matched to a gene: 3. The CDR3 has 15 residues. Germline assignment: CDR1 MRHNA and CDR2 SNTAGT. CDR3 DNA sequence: TGTGCCAGCAGTGTTAGCGGGGGGGCGACAGATACGCAGTATTTT. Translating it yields CASSVSGGATDTQYF.

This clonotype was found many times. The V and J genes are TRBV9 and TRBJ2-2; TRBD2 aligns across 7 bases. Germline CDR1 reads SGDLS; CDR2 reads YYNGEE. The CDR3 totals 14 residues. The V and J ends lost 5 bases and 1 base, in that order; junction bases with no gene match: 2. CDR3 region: CASSGGGNTGELFF. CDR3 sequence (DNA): TGTGCCAGCAGTGGGGGGGGGAACACCGGGGAGCTGTTTTTT. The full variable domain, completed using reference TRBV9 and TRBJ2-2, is DSGVTQTPKHLITATGQRVTLRCSPRSGDLSVYWYQQSLDQGLQFLIQYYNGEERAKGNILERFSAQQFPDLHSELNLSSLELGDSALYFCASSGGGNTGELFFGEGSRLTVL.

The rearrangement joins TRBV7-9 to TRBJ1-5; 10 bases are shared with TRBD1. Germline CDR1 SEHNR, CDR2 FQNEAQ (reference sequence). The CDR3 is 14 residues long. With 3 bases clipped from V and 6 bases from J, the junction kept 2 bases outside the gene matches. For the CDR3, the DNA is TGTGCCAGCAGCTTGACAGGGGGCGTTCAGCCCCAGCATTTT. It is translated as CASSLTGGVQPQHF.

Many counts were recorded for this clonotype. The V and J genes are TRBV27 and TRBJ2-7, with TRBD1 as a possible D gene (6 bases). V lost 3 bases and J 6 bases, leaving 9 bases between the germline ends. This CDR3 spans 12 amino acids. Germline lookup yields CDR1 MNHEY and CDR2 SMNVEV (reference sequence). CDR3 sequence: CASSFQGREQYF. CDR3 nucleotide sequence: TGTGCCAGCAGTTTTCAGGGGCGCGAGCAGTACTTC.

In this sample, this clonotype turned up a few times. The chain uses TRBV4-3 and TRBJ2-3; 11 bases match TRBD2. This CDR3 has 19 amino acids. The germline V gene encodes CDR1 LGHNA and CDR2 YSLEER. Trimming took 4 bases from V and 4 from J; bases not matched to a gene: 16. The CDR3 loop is CASSPSWASGGPGADTQYF. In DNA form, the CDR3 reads TGCGCCAGCAGCCCCAGTTGGGCTAGCGGGGGGCCGGGGGCAGATACGCAGTATTTT.

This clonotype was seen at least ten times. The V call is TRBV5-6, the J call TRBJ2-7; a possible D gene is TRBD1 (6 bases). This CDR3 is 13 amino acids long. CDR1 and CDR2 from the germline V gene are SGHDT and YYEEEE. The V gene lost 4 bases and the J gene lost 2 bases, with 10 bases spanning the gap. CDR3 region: CASSPRTAYEQYV. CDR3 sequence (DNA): TGTGCCAGCAGCCCCCGGACAGCCTACGAGCAGTACGTC.

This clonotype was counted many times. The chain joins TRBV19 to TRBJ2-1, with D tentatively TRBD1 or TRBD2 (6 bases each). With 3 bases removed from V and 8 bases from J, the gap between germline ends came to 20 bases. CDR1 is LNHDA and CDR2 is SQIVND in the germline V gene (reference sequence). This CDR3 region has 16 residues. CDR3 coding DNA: TGTGCCAGTAGTATCACTGGGACTCACGGGGGCGATGAGCAGTTCTTC. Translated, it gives CASSITGTHGGDEQFF.

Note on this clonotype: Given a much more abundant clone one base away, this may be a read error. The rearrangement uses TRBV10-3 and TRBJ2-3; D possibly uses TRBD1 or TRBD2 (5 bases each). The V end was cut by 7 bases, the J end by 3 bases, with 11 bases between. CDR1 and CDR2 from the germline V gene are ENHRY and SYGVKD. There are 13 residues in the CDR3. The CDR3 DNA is TGTGCCATCACTCTGGGGGTTACAGATACGCAGTATTTT. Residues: CAITLGVTDTQYF.

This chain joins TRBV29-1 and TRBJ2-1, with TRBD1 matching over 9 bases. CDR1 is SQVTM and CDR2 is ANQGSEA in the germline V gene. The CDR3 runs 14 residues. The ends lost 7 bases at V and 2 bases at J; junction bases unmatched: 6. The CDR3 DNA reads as TGCAGCGGCCGGACAGGGGTAACCTACAATGAGCAGTTCTTC. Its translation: CSGRTGVTYNEQFF.

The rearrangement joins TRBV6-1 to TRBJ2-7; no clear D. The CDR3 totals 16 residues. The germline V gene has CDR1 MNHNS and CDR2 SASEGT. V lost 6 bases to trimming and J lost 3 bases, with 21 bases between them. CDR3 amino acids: CASSPVRVGISYEQYF. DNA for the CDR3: TGTGCCAGCAGCCCGGTCCGGGTAGGTATTAGCTACGAGCAGTACTTC.

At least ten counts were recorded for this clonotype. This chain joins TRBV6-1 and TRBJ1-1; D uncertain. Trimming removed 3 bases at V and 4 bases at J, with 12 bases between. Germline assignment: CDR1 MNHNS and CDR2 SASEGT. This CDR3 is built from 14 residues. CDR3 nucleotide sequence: TGTGCCAGCAGTGACGATATATGGAGCACTGAAGCTTTCTTT. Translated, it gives CASSDDIWSTEAFF.

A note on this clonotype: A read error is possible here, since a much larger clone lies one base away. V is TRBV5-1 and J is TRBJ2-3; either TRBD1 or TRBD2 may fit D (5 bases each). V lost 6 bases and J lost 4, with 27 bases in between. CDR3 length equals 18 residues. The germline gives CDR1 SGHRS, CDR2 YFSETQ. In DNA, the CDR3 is TGCGCCAGCACCTTTCGGTTTCAAGGGACCCCCGTGGCAGATACGCAGTATTTT. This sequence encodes CASTFRFQGTPVADTQYF.

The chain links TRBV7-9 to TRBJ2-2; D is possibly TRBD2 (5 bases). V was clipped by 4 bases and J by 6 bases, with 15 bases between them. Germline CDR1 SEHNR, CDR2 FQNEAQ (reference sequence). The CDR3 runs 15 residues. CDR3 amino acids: CASSSGGFGAGELFF. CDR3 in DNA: TGTGCCAGCAGCTCCGGCGGCTTCGGGGCCGGGGAGCTGTTTTTT.

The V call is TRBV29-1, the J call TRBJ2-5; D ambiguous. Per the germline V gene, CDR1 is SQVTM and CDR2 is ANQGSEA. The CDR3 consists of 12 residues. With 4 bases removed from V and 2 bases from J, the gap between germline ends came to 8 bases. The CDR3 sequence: CSVVNRQETQYF. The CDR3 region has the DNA TGCAGCGTTGTGAACAGACAAGAGACCCAGTACTTC.

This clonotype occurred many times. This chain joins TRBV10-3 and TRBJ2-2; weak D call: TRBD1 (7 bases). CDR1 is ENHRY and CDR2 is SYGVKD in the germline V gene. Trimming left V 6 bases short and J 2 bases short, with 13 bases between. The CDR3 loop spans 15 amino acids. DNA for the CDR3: TGTGCCATCAGGGAGGGGGACAGCAACACCGGGGAGCTGTTTTTT. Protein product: CAIREGDSNTGELFF.

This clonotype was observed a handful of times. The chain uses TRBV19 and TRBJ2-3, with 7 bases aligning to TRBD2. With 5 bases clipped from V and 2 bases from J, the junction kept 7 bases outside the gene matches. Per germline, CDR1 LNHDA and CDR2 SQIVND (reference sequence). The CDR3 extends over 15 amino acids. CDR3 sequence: CASSLWRGNTDTQYF. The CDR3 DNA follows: TGTGCCAGTAGTTTATGGCGGGGGAACACAGATACGCAGTATTTT.

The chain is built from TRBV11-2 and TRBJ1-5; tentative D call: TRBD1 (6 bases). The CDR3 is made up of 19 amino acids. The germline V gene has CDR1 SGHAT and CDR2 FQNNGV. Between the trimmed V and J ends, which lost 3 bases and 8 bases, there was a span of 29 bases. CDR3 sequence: CASSLGVARGTESGEPQHF. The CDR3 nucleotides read TGTGCCAGCAGCTTGGGTGTCGCCAGGGGCACGGAATCTGGGGAGCCCCAGCATTTT.

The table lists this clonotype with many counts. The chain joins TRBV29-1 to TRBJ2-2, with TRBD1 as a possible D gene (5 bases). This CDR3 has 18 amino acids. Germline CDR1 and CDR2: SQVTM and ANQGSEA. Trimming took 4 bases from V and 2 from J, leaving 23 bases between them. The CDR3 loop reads CSVGPPWGSTLNTGELFF. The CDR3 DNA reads TGCAGCGTTGGCCCTCCTTGGGGCTCGACCCTAAACACCGGGGAGCTGTTTTTT.